These 17 T cell receptor beta chains share one sample of origin, sequenced in a study of beta chain features in type 1 diabetes. Every isolated RNA sample was fully reverse transcribed, so sequencing captured expressed TCRB transcripts. Method: immunoSEQ multiplex PCR; TCRdb's copy keeps in-frame clones and lacks some. The sample shows approximately 300,000 clones, roughly 9.6% of them seen only once. The material sequenced was naive CD4+ T cells from blood. Receptors originate from a woman aged 25 to 39 in good health.

V is TRBV6-5 and J is TRBJ2-1; the D is unclear. V was trimmed by 0 bases and J by 6 bases, leaving 12 bases between them. Germline values: CDR1 MNHEY, CDR2 SVGAGI. This CDR3 region has 15 residues. In DNA form, the CDR3 reads TGTGCCAGCAGTTACTCATCACTCCCGCGCAATGAGCAGTTCTTC. Translation gives CASSYSSLPRNEQFF.

This clone was counted between two and nine times. The gene calls are TRBV19 and TRBJ2-5; 13 bases map to TRBD2. This CDR3 has 16 amino acids. The V gene's germline CDR1 is LNHDA and CDR2 SQIVND (reference sequence). V trimming: 3 bases; J trimming: 4 bases; junction bases outside the gene matches: 5. The CDR3 nucleotides read TGTGCCAGTAGTATCGGACTAGCGGGAGCGGGAGAGACCCAGTACTTC. This sequence encodes CASSIGLAGAGETQYF.

This clone has more than one count but fewer than ten. CDR3 sequence (DNA): TGTGCCAGCAGCCGGATCGGGCGGGGATACACCGGGGAGCTGTTTTTT. Its translation: CASSRIGRGYTGELFF. The V and J genes are TRBV5-6 and TRBJ2-2; a weak D match, TRBD2 (6 bases). V was clipped by 4 bases and J by 3 bases, with 16 bases between them. Germline loops: CDR1 SGHDT, CDR2 YYEEEE. This CDR3 has 16 amino acids.

The chain joins TRBV5-4 to TRBJ2-7; 10 nucleotides match TRBD2. Looked up from germline, CDR1 is SGHNT and CDR2 is YYREEE (reference sequence). V lost 0 bases to trimming and J lost 3 bases; unmatched junction nucleotides: 9. The CDR3 is 17 amino acids. CDR3 amino acids: CASSLVHLAGVDYEQYF. As DNA, the CDR3 is TGTGCCAGCAGCTTGGTTCACCTAGCGGGAGTAGACTACGAGCAGTACTTC.

The chain recombines TRBV28 with TRBJ2-7, with a weak D call TRBD1 (6 bases). Trimming pared 4 bases from V and 3 bases from J, leaving 19 bases between. Germline assignment: CDR1 MDHEN and CDR2 SYDVKM. The CDR3 is 16 amino acids. CDR3 protein: CASSSPGHRANYEQYF. The CDR3 DNA is TGTGCCAGCAGTTCGCCGGGACACAGGGCGAACTACGAGCAGTACTTC.

J is TRBJ2-7 and V is TRBV2; TRBD2 matches 8 bases. CDR3 length: 14 amino acids. The trim removed 5 bases at V and 6 bases at J, leaving 9 bases unmatched. Germline V CDR1 and CDR2: SNHLY, FYNNEI. The CDR3 loop reads CASSPTSGSGEQYF. CDR3 DNA: TGTGCCAGCAGTCCTACTAGCGGCAGTGGCGAGCAGTACTTC.

V and J are TRBV29-1 and TRBJ2-1; maybe TRBD2 (5 bases). V was pared by 7 bases and J by 3 bases, with 10 bases between. The CDR3 runs 12 residues. Germline lookup yields CDR1 SQVTM and CDR2 ANQGSEA. The CDR3: CSAGGLYNEQFF. The CDR3 DNA follows: TGCAGCGCGGGTGGACTCTACAATGAGCAGTTCTTC.

This clone was recorded a few times. This sequence joins TRBV9 and TRBJ2-2, with 7 bases identical to TRBD1. The length of the CDR3 is 13 residues. V trimming: 6 bases; J trimming: 4 bases; junction bases outside the gene matches: 3. Germline values: CDR1 SGDLS, CDR2 YYNGEE. DNA of the CDR3: TGTGCCAGCAAGACAGGGCCCACCGGGGAGCTGTTTTTT. Amino acids: CASKTGPTGELFF.

V usage is TRBV10-3 and J usage is TRBJ2-7, with TRBD2 identical over 8 bases. CDR1 is ENHRY, CDR2 SYGVKD, per germline. V lost 5 bases, J lost 3 bases, and 6 bases stayed unmatched. The CDR3 covers 14 residues. The CDR3 bases are TGTGCCATCAGTCAAACTAGCGGCAGCTACGAGCAGTACTTC. Its translation: CAISQTSGSYEQYF.

The sample holds a few counts of this clone. The genes are TRBV7-3 and TRBJ2-3; D remains ambiguous. V dropped 0 bases and J dropped 0 bases, with 4 bases sitting between them. This CDR3 spans 14 amino acids. Germline assignment: CDR1 SGHTA and CDR2 FQGTGA. The CDR3 nucleotides read TGTGCCAGCAGCTTAACAACTAGCACAGATACGCAGTATTTT. Translated, it gives CASSLTTSTDTQYF.

This chain uses TRBV7-6 with TRBJ2-7; 10 bases match TRBD2. The CDR3 has 17 residues. V gave up 2 bases and J gave up 5 bases; unmatched junction bases: 12. In germline, CDR1 is SGHVS, CDR2 FNYEAQ. CDR3 protein: CASSLTGNSGRFDEQYF. CDR3 coding DNA: TGTGCCAGCAGCTTAACCGGGAATAGCGGGAGGTTCGACGAGCAGTACTTC.

This chain uses TRBV6-5 with TRBJ2-1; 7 bases line up with TRBD2. CDR3 size: 16 residues. The germline CDR1 and CDR2 sequences are MNHEY and SVGAGI. V was pared by 4 bases and J by 0 bases, with 6 bases of the junction left unmatched. The CDR3 DNA follows: TGTGCCAGCAGTTCGCTAGCGGATATCTCCTACAATGAGCAGTTCTTC. Residues: CASSSLADISYNEQFF.

Only a few counts were recorded for this clone. The rearrangement links TRBV30 to TRBJ1-4, with a weak D call TRBD1 (5 bases). Deletions cut 2 bases from V and 8 bases from J, with 12 bases between. The CDR3 runs 13 residues. The V gene's germline CDR1 is GTSNPN and CDR2 SVGIG (reference sequence). This CDR3 reads CAWSPGTSEKLFF. The CDR3 DNA reads TGTGCCTGGAGTCCTGGGACTTCCGAAAAACTGTTTTTT.

The chain employs TRBV7-2 and TRBJ2-7, with 7 bases that match TRBD2. Germline trimming cut 4 bases from V and 9 bases from J; bases unmatched to any gene: 6. The CDR3 spans 12 residues. Germline loops: CDR1 SGHTA, CDR2 FQGNSA. As DNA, the CDR3 is TGTGCCAGCAGCTCGACGGGGGGAGGGCAGTACTTC. Translating gives CASSSTGGGQYF.

The rearrangement links TRBV7-2 to TRBJ2-1, with D perhaps matching TRBD2 (5 bases). CDR1 is SGHTA, CDR2 FQGNSA, per germline. The CDR3 has 16 residues. Trimming shortened V by 1 base and J by 8 bases, and 18 bases separated the two germline ends. The CDR3 nucleotides are TGTGCCAGCAGCTTAGGAGAAGGCCTACTAGGGTATGAGCAGTTCTTC. Encoded protein: CASSLGEGLLGYEQFF.

The rearrangement joins TRBV18 to TRBJ1-4; no definite D call. Germline loops: CDR1 KGHSH, CDR2 LQKENI. Between the trimmed V and J ends, which lost 7 bases and 0 bases, there was a span of 6 bases. This CDR3 is 13 amino acids long. In nucleotides, the CDR3 is TGTGCCAGCTTGTCCGCAACTAATGAAAAACTGTTTTTT. Its protein product is CASLSATNEKLFF.

This clone turned up a few times. CDR3 amino acids: CASSLVANVLTF. As DNA, the CDR3 is TGTGCCAGCAGCCTCGTGGCCAACGTCCTGACTTTC. This chain joins TRBV5-4 and TRBJ2-6; D not certain. Per germline, CDR1 SGHNT and CDR2 YYREEE (reference sequence). V was pared by 4 bases and J by 6 bases, with 5 bases between. The length of the CDR3 is 12 residues.